This T cell receptor (beta chain) was identified during a study of glioma-infiltrating T cells. Germline V CDR1 and CDR2: KGHSH, LQKENI. This CDR3 has 13 residues. V gave up 1 base and J gave up 6 bases; unmatched junction bases: 0. Using RNA template, CDR3s of TCR alpha and beta were amplified with iRepertoire arm-PCR. TCRdb re-analysed the multiplex PCR reads in MiXCR, keeping a single row per CDR3 protein. The sample lists some 99,000 distinct CDR3 sequences; less than 30% were seen once. This clonotype has at least ten counts. The sample was glioma tissue, nonneoplastic brain tissue, or PBMCs (not recorded which). The clonotype was recovered from a human donor with low-grade glioma or glioblastoma, undergoing nonglioma brain surgery, or in good health (not recorded which). The rearrangement uses TRBV18 and TRBJ2-7, with 10 bases identical to TRBD1. The CDR3 DNA follows: TGTGCCAGCTCACCACGGGACAGGGGCGAGCAGTACTTC. This gives the protein CASSPRDRGEQYF.